These 8 T cell receptor beta chains share one sample of origin, sequenced in a study of patients and donors after allogeneic stem cell transplantation. TCRdb reanalysed the RT-PCR reads using MiXCR and keeps one entry per CDR3 protein. The profile shows approximately 200,000 distinct CDR3 sequences, 14% of them singletons. Sequences were obtained from blood, either unsorted or a sorted T cell fraction (not recorded which). The receptors shown here come from a human donor who was either an allogeneic HSCT recipient or a stem cell or donor lymphocyte infusion donor (not recorded which). It is not recorded whose cells these are; they may come from a transplant donor.

This clonotype was picked up a small number of times. The chain links TRBV19 to TRBJ1-5; 9 bases map to TRBD1. The germline gives CDR1 LNHDA, CDR2 SQIVND (reference sequence). This CDR3 has 15 amino acids. J gave up 5 bases and V 1 base, and 3 bases lay outside the gene matches. CDR3 region: CASSIAGQGDQPQHF. The CDR3 nucleotides are TGTGCCAGTAGTATAGCGGGACAGGGAGATCAGCCCCAGCATTTT.

The chain carries TRBV29-1 and TRBJ1-2, with a possible D match to TRBD1 (5 bases). The germline gives CDR1 SQVTM, CDR2 ANQGSEA. The CDR3 is 16 residues long. The V gene lost 1 base and the J gene lost 7 bases, with 22 bases spanning the gap. The chain's CDR3 is CSVEVGVLPPTTGYTF. The DNA of the CDR3 is TGCAGCGTTGAAGTAGGGGTACTACCTCCCACCACTGGCTACACCTTC.

The J gene is TRBJ2-5, the V gene TRBV20-1; D is perhaps TRBD1 (5 bases). CDR1 and CDR2 from the germline V gene are DFQATT and SNEGSKA (reference sequence). The CDR3 is 14 residues long. Trimming removed 0 bases at V and 2 bases at J, with 10 bases between. The CDR3 DNA reads TGCAGTGCTAGAGAAGGCAGGGCGCAAGAGACCCAGTACTTC. This encodes CSAREGRAQETQYF.

This clonotype was counted a few times. The V call is TRBV18, the J call TRBJ2-6, with D tentatively TRBD1 (5 bases). Trimming shortened V by 1 base and J by 3 bases, and 16 bases separated the two germline ends. This CDR3 region has 18 residues. Germline V gives CDR1 KGHSH, CDR2 LQKENI. The CDR3 sequence is CASSPQGFTGRGANVLTF. The CDR3 DNA sequence: TGTGCCAGCTCACCACAGGGGTTTACAGGTCGTGGGGCCAACGTCCTGACTTTC.

The rearrangement links TRBV20-1 to TRBJ2-1; 12 bases are shared with TRBD2. The germline CDR1 and CDR2 sequences are DFQATT and SNEGSKA (reference sequence). The CDR3 runs 15 residues. V trimming: 3 bases; J trimming: 7 bases; junction bases outside the gene matches: 7. The CDR3 here is CSASRSSGGANEQFF. The CDR3 region has the DNA TGCAGTGCTAGTAGGTCTAGCGGGGGGGCAAATGAGCAGTTCTTC.

This chain uses TRBV5-1 with TRBJ2-3; D uncertain. The CDR3 has 14 amino acids. CDR1 is SGHRS, CDR2 YFSETQ, per germline. The V gene lost 4 bases and the J gene lost 1 base, with 10 bases spanning the gap. The CDR3 DNA reads TGCGCCAGCAGCCCCCGGACGCGCACAGATACGCAGTATTTT. As protein: CASSPRTRTDTQYF.

This sequence joins TRBV20-1 and TRBJ2-7, with D perhaps assigned TRBD1 or TRBD2 (5 bases each). The germline V and J ends were trimmed by 6 bases and 3 bases, with 18 bases remaining between them. Germline values: CDR1 DFQATT, CDR2 SNEGSKA (reference sequence). CDR3 size: 14 residues. CDR3 in amino acids: CSAPSPGRRYEQYF. CDR3 bases: TGCAGTGCACCCTCACCGGGACGCCGCTACGAGCAGTACTTC.

The rearrangement uses TRBV20-1 and TRBJ2-2, with TRBD1 matching 12 bases. The CDR3 runs 17 residues. Germline V gene data show CDR1 as DFQATT and CDR2 as SNEGSKA (reference sequence). The V gene end was trimmed by 0 bases and the J gene end by 5 bases; junction bases not matched to a gene: 7. This chain's CDR3 is CSARDPGQGAHTGELFF. The CDR3 DNA reads TGCAGTGCTAGAGACCCGGGACAGGGGGCGCATACCGGGGAGCTGTTTTTT.